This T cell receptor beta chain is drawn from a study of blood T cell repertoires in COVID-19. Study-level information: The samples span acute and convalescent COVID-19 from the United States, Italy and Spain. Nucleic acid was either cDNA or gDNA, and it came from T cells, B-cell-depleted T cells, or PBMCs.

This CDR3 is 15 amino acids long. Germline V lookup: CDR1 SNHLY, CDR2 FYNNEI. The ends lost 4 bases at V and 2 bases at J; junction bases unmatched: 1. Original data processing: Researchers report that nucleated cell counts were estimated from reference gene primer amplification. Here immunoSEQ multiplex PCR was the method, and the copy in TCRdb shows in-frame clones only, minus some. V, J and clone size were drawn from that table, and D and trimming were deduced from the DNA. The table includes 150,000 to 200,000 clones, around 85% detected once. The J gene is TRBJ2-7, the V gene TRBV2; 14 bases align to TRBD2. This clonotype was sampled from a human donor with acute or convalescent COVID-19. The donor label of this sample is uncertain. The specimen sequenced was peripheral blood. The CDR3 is CASSGGLAGAYEQYF. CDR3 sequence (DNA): TGTGCCAGCAGTGGGGGACTAGCGGGGGCCTACGAGCAGTACTTC.